The 12 T cell receptor beta chains listed next were all sequenced from one sample in a study of T cells expressing NK-cell markers. TCRdb reprocessed the 5' RACE reads, keeping one entry per CDR3 protein, no DNA. The sample's table shows some 340,000 distinct CDR3 sequences. Source material: blood T cells: a sorted CD56 or NKG2C T cell subset, CD4+ or CD8+ T cells, or bulk PBMC T cells (not recorded which). These receptor sequences come from a man aged 18 to 69 in good health.

The chain recombines TRBV29-1 with TRBJ2-5; the TCRdb call, TRBD1, lacks DNA for checking. This CDR3 has 18 amino acids. In germline, CDR1 is SQVTM, CDR2 ANQGSEA. Here the CDR3 reads CSVVWRGGAWSRRETQYF.

The chain joins TRBV28 to TRBJ1-2. The CDR3 contains 14 residues. Germline assignment: CDR1 MDHEN and CDR2 SYDVKM. The CDR3 sequence is CASSLPGTHYGYTF.

This chain links TRBV6-1 with TRBJ2-5; TCRdb picks TRBD1, but there is no DNA to check that call. The V gene's germline CDR1 is MNHNS and CDR2 SASEGT. The CDR3 runs to 12 residues. Here the CDR3 reads CASSEGWETQYF.

This CDR3 is CSARSPGLNYGYTF. This chain joins TRBV20-1 and TRBJ1-2. Germline CDR1 is DFQATT and CDR2 is SNEGSKA (reference sequence). The CDR3 is 14 amino acids.

The chain joins TRBV20-1 to TRBJ1-3; TCRdb proposes TRBD1, but this gene call is untestable without DNA. The V gene's germline CDR1 is DFQATT and CDR2 SNEGSKA (reference sequence). This CDR3 spans 13 amino acids. The CDR3 protein is CSAPGQGGNTIYF.

The V gene is TRBV5-1, the J gene TRBJ1-1; TCRdb gives TRBD1 as the D gene, but with no DNA this cannot be confirmed. The CDR3 runs 14 residues. Per germline, CDR1 SGHRS and CDR2 YFSETQ. The CDR3 sequence: CASSVTGRNTEAFF. Drawing the rest from reference TRBV5-1 and TRBJ1-1, the complete variable domain is KAGVTQTPRYLIKTRGQQVTLSCSPISGHRSVSWYQQTPGQGLQFLFEYFSETQRNKGNFPGRFSGRQFSNSRSEMNVSTLELGDSALYLCASSVTGRNTEAFFGQGTRLTVV.

The chain is built from TRBV9 and TRBJ2-2; TCRdb designates TRBD1, a call that cannot be tested without DNA. The CDR3 spans 16 residues. The germline CDR1 and CDR2 sequences are SGDLS and YYNGEE. The CDR3 here is CASSPWISREAGELFF.

The J gene is TRBJ2-5, the V gene TRBV15; absent DNA, TCRdb's TRBD2 call cannot be checked. Germline CDR1 is LNHNV and CDR2 is YYDKDF (reference sequence). This CDR3 is built from 18 residues. The CDR3 loop reads CATSRDIAGGFVQETQYF. Full variable domain (missing parts from reference TRBV15 and TRBJ2-5): DAMVIQNPRYQVTQFGKPVTLSCSQTLNHNVMYWYQQKSSQAPKLLFHYYDKDFNNEADTPDNFQSRRPNTSFCFLDIRSPGLGDTAMYLCATSRDIAGGFVQETQYFGPGTRLLVL.

The CDR3 here is CAWSATQMSTDTQYF. V usage is TRBV30 and J usage is TRBJ2-3. CDR3 length: 15 amino acids. CDR1 is GTSNPN and CDR2 is SVGIG in the germline V gene (reference sequence).

V usage is TRBV7-2 and J usage is TRBJ2-7; absent DNA, TCRdb's TRBD2 call cannot be checked. CDR1 is SGHTA and CDR2 is FQGNSA in the germline V gene. The CDR3 is 16 residues long. Here the CDR3 reads CASSKGLAGEQYEQYF.

The chain is built from TRBV21-1 and TRBJ2-7; checking the TCRdb D call of TRBD1 is not possible without DNA. TRBV21-1 is noted as a pseudogene. The CDR3 runs 13 residues. The CDR3 sequence is CASRGRSAYEQYF.

The CDR3 loop reads CASSMGQGGSYEQYF. The gene calls are TRBV18 and TRBJ2-7; TCRdb designates TRBD1, a call that cannot be tested without DNA. Germline lookup yields CDR1 KGHSH and CDR2 LQKENI. The CDR3 is 15 amino acids.